Listed here are 15 T cell receptor beta chains from one sample, sequenced in a study of OX40 agonist ivuxolimab in advanced cancers. Assay used: immunoSEQ multiplex PCR; TCRdb lists only in-frame clones, some missing. The sample has tens of thousands of clones; 82% are singletons. The source material was CD4+ or CD8+ T cells sorted from blood, sampled in a trial of the OX40 agonist ivuxolimab. These receptors were obtained from an adult with an advanced solid tumor such as melanoma, head and neck, liver or kidney cancer.

The chain has TRBV2 and TRBJ1-1; no clear D gene. This CDR3 is built from 11 residues. The germline V gene encodes CDR1 SNHLY and CDR2 FYNNEI. V was trimmed by 5 bases and J by 6 bases, leaving 7 bases between them. This CDR3 reads CASSFSAEAFF. CDR3 DNA: TGTGCCAGCAGTTTTAGTGCTGAAGCTTTCTTT.

This chain joins TRBV28 and TRBJ1-5; D unclear. Germline assignment: CDR1 MDHEN and CDR2 SYDVKM. There are 14 residues in the CDR3. Deletions cut 3 bases from V and 6 bases from J, with 12 bases between. The CDR3 DNA sequence: TGTGCCAGCAGTTTGTCGGGGTTTTCTCAGCCCCAGCATTTT. Protein sequence: CASSLSGFSQPQHF.

A remark on this clone: At the DNA level, this CDR3 is encoded by other sequences in the same sample as well. V and J are TRBV29-1 and TRBJ1-2; TRBD1 might be the D (6 bases). CDR1 and CDR2 (germline): SQVTM, ANQGSEA. This CDR3 has 18 residues. Trimming stripped 0 bases from V and 7 bases from J, with 27 bases between. The CDR3 nucleotides read TGCAGCGTTGAAGATAGTGGGGGGCGGGGCAGGGTTGCTGGTGGCTACACCTTC. The encoded protein is CSVEDSGGRGRVAGGYTF.

In DNA form, the CDR3 reads TGCAGCGTTGGAGGCCCAGGAGGTGAACTTTCCTCTGGGGCCAACGTCCTGACTTTC. It is translated as CSVGGPGGELSSGANVLTF. This chain joins TRBV29-1 and TRBJ2-6; weak D call: TRBD2 (5 bases). CDR1 and CDR2 (germline): SQVTM, ANQGSEA. V lost 4 bases and J lost 0, with 22 bases in between. The CDR3 length is 19 residues. The full variable domain, in which reference TRBV29-1 and TRBJ2-6 provide the parts outside the CDR3, is SAVISQKPSRDICQRGTSLTIQCQVDSQVTMMFWYRQQPGQSLTLIATANQGSEATYESGFVIDKFPISRPNLTFSTLTVSNMSPEDSSIYLCSVGGPGGELSSGANVLTFGAGSRLTVL.

The chain uses TRBV7-9 and TRBJ2-7; D uncertain. Germline CDR1 reads SEHNR; CDR2 reads FQNEAQ (reference sequence). This CDR3 has 14 amino acids. Trimming shortened V by 5 bases and J by 5 bases, and 16 bases separated the two germline ends. The CDR3 DNA is TGTGCCAGCAGCACCGACAACGTTGTCAACGAGCAGTACTTC. Its translation is CASSTDNVVNEQYF.

The chain carries TRBV7-3 and TRBJ2-1; TRBD1 aligns across 7 bases. V lost 5 bases, J lost 0 bases, and 4 bases stayed unmatched. The CDR3 sequence is 15 residues long. Germline-derived CDR1 and CDR2 are SGHTA and FQGTGA. The CDR3 loop is CASSIQGSSYNEQFF. CDR3 sequence (DNA): TGTGCCAGCAGCATACAGGGGAGCTCCTACAATGAGCAGTTCTTC.

This clone was detected a few times. The chain has TRBV7-3 and TRBJ1-2; D is uncertain. Germline CDR1 is SGHTA and CDR2 is FQGTGA. The CDR3 has 13 residues. With 4 bases removed from V and 5 bases from J, the gap between germline ends came to 11 bases. The CDR3 loop reads CASSYGLLYGYTF. In DNA, the CDR3 is TGTGCCAGCAGCTACGGCCTCCTATATGGCTACACCTTC.

The V and J genes are TRBV10-3 and TRBJ2-2; D may be TRBD1 (5 bases). This CDR3 contains 13 residues. Germline assignment: CDR1 ENHRY and CDR2 SYGVKD. Trimming shortened V by 6 bases and J by 4 bases, and 9 bases separated the two germline ends. This CDR3 reads CAIRGLGTGELFF. Here the CDR3 DNA reads TGTGCCATCAGGGGGCTGGGCACCGGGGAGCTGTTTTTT.

This sequence joins TRBV10-1 and TRBJ2-5; possibly TRBD2 for D (6 bases). The CDR3 consists of 15 residues. From germline, CDR1 is WNHNN and CDR2 SYGVQD (reference sequence). V was cut by 5 bases and J by 5 bases, with 18 bases left in between. This chain's CDR3 is CASSLGQAGRETQYF. In DNA, the CDR3 is TGCGCCAGCAGTCTTGGGCAAGCGGGTCGGGAGACCCAGTACTTC.

This chain uses TRBV27 with TRBJ1-3; D is uncertain. Germline loops: CDR1 MNHEY, CDR2 SMNVEV (reference sequence). Trimming shortened V by 3 bases and J by 2 bases, and 11 bases separated the two germline ends. This CDR3 is 15 amino acids long. This CDR3 is CASSLRQDTGNTIYF. CDR3 coding DNA: TGTGCCAGCAGTTTGAGACAAGATACTGGAAACACCATATATTTT.

The chain has TRBV18 and TRBJ2-3; 8 bases line up with TRBD2. The CDR3 has 17 residues. V lost 5 bases, J lost 2 bases, and 12 bases stayed unmatched. Germline loops: CDR1 KGHSH, CDR2 LQKENI. The CDR3 DNA reads as TGTGCCAGCTCATCCGTAAGGTTAGCGGGGCCCACAGATACGCAGTATTTT. Encoded protein: CASSSVRLAGPTDTQYF.

The V and J genes are TRBV7-2 and TRBJ1-1, with 8 bases matching TRBD1. Germline assignment: CDR1 SGHTA and CDR2 FQGNSA. The V and J ends lost 5 bases and 1 base, in that order; junction bases with no gene match: 9. The CDR3 consists of 16 residues. In nucleotides, the CDR3 is TGTGCCAGCAGCCGAGAGGGCAGGGGGCCGAACACTGAAGCTTTCTTT. Protein product: CASSREGRGPNTEAFF. Full variable domain (missing parts from reference TRBV7-2 and TRBJ1-1): GAGVSQSPSNKVTEKGKDVELRCDPISGHTALYWYRQSLGQGLEFLIYFQGNSAPDKSGLPSDRFSAERTGGSVSTLTIQRTQQEDSAVYLCASSREGRGPNTEAFFGQGTRLTVV.

The sample holds one count of this clone. J is TRBJ2-5 and V is TRBV7-3, with unresolved D. The CDR3 consists of 15 residues. Trimming pared 4 bases from V and 1 base from J, leaving 13 bases between. The V gene's germline CDR1 is SGHTA and CDR2 FQGTGA. The CDR3 loop is CASSSLGRPQETQYF. The CDR3 nucleotides are TGTGCCAGCAGCTCCCTCGGGCGGCCCCAAGAGACCCAGTACTTC.

This chain links TRBV27 with TRBJ2-2; D is ambiguous. The V end was cut by 2 bases, the J end by 8 bases, with 6 bases between. The CDR3 spans 12 residues. CDR1 and CDR2 from the germline V gene are MNHEY and SMNVEV (reference sequence). CDR3 nucleotide sequence: TGTGCCAGCAGTTTAGTTCCGGGGGAGCTGTTTTTT. Its protein is CASSLVPGELFF.

The V gene is TRBV18, the J gene TRBJ1-1; D possibly corresponds to TRBD1 (5 bases). CDR3 length: 14 residues. The V end lost 5 bases, the J end lost 5 bases, and 15 bases lay between the germline ends. Germline CDR1 KGHSH, CDR2 LQKENI. Here the CDR3 DNA reads TGTGCCAGCTCAACGAACGGACGGGGGACTGAAGCTTTCTTT. Translation gives CASSTNGRGTEAFF. The full variable domain, with the rest looked up from reference TRBV18 and TRBJ1-1, is NAGVMQNPRHLVRRRGQEARLRCSPMKGHSHVYWYRQLPEEGLKFMVYLQKENIIDESGMPKERFSAEFPKEGPSILRIQQVVRGDSAAYFCASSTNGRGTEAFFGQGTRLTVV.